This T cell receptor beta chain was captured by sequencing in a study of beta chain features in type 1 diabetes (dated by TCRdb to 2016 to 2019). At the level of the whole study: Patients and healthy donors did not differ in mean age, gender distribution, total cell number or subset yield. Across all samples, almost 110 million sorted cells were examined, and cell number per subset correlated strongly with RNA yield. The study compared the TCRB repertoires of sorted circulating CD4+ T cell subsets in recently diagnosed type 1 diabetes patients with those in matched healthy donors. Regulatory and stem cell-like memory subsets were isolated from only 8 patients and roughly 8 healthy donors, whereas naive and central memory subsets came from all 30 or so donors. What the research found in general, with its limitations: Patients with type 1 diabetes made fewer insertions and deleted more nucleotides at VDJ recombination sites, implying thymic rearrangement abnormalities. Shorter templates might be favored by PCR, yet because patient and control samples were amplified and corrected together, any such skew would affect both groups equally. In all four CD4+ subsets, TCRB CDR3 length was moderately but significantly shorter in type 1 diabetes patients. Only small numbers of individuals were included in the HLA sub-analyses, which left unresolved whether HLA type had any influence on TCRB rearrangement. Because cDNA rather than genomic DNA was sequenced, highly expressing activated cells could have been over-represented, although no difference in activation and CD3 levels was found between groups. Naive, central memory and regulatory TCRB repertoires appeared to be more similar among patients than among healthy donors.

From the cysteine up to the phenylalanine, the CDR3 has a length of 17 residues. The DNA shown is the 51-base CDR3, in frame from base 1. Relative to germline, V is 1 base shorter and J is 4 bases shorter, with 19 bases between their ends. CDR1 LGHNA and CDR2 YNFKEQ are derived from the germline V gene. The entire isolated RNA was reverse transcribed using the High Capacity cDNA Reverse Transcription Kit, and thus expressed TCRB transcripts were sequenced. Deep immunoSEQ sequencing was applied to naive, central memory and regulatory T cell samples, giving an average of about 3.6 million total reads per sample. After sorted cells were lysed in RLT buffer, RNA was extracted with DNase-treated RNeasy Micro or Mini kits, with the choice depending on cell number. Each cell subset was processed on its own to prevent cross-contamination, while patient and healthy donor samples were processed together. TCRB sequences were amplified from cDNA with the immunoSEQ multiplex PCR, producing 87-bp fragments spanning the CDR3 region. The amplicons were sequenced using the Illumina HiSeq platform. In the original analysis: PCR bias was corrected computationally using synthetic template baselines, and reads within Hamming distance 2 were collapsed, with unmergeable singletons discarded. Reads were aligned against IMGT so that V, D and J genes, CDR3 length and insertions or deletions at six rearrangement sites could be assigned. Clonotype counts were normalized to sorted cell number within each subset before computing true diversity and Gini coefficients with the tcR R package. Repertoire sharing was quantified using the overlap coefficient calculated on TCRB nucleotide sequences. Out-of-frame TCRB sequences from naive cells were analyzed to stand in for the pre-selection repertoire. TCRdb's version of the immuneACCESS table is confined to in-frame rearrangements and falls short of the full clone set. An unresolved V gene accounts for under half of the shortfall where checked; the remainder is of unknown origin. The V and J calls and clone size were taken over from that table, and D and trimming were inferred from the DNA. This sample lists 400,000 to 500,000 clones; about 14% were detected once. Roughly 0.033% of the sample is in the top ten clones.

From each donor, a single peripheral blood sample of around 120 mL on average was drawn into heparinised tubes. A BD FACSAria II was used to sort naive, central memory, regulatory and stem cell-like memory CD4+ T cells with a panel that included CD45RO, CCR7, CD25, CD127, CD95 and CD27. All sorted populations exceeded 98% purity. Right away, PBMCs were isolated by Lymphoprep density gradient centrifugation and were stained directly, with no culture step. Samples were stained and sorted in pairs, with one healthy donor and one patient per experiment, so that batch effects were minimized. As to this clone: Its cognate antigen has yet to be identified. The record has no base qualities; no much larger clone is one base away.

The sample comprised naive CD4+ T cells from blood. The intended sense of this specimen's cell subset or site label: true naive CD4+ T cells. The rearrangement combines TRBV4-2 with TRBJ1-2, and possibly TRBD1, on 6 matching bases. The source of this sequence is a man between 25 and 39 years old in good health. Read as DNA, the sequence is TGTGCCAGCAGCCAAGGAGGGTCAGGGGCGCCTGGCTATGGCTACACCTTC. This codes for CASSQGGSGAPGYGYTF.